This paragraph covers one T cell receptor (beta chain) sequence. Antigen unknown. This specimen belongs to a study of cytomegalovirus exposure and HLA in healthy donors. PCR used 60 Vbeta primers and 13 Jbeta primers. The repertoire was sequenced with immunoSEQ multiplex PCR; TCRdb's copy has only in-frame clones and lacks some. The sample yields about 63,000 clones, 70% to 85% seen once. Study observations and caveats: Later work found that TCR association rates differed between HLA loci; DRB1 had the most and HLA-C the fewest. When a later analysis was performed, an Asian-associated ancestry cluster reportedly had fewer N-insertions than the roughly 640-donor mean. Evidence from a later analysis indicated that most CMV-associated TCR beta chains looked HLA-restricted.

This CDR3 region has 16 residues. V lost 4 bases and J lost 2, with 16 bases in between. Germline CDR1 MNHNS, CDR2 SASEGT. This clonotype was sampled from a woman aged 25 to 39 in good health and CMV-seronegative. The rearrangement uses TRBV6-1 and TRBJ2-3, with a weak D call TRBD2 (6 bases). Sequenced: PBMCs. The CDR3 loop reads CASSVSGYPPTDTQYF. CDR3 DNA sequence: TGTGCCAGCAGTGTAAGCGGGTACCCGCCCACAGATACGCAGTATTTT.